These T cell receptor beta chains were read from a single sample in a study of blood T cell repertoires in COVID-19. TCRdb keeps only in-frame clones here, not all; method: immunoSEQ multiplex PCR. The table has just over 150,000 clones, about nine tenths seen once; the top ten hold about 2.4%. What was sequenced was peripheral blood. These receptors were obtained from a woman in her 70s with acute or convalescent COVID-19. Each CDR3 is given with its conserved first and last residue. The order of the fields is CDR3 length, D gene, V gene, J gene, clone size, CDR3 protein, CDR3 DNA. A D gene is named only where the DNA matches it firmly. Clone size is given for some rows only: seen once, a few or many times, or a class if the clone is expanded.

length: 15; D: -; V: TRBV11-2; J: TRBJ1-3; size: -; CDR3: CASSLLFPSGNTIYF; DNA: TGTGCCAGCAGCCTCCTATTCCCCTCTGGAAACACCATATATTTT
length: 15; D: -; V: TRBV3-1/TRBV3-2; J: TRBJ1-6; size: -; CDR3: CASRPDSSYNSPLHF; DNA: TGTGCCAGCAGACCCGACAGCTCCTATAATTCACCCCTCCACTTT
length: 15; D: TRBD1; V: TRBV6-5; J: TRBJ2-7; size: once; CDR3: CASSSRDRASYEQYF; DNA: TGTGCCAGCAGTAGCCGGGACAGGGCCTCCTACGAGCAGTACTTC
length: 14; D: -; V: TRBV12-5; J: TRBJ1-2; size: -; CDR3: CASGLEGGSRGYTF; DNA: TGTGCTAGTGGTTTGGAGGGAGGATCGCGGGGCTACACCTTC
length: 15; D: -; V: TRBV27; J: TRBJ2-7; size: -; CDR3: CASSLRLAGPYEQYF; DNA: TGTGCCAGCAGTTTACGGTTGGCAGGCCCCTACGAGCAGTACTTC
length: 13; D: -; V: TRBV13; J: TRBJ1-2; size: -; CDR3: CASSLQRDYGYTF; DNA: TGTGCCAGCAGCCTGCAACGGGACTATGGCTACACCTTC
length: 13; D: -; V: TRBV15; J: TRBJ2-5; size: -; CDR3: CATSSGGEETQYF; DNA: TGTGCCACCAGCAGCGGGGGAGAAGAGACCCAGTACTTC
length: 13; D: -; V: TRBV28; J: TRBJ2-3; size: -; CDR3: CASSEAYTDTQYF; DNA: TGTGCCAGCAGTGAGGCCTACACGGATACGCAGTATTTT
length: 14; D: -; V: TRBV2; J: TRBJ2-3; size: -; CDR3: CASSEDRNTDTQYF; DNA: TGTGCCAGCAGTGAGGACAGAAACACAGATACGCAGTATTTT
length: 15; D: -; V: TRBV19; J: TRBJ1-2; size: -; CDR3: CASRDGAGKGYGYTF; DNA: TGTGCCAGCCGAGATGGGGCAGGGAAGGGCTATGGCTACACCTTC
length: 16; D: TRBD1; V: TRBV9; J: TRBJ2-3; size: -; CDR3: CASSVIGTGNPDTQYF; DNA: TGTGCCAGCAGCGTAATAGGGACAGGGAACCCAGATACGCAGTATTTT
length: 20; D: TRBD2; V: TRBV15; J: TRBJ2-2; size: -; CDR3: CATSRELKGLAGGPRWELFF; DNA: TGTGCCACCAGCAGAGAGTTAAAAGGACTAGCGGGGGGGCCTCGTTGGGAGCTGTTTTTT
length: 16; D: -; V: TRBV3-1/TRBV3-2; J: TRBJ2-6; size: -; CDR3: CASSQRVGAGANVLTF; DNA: TGTGCCAGCAGCCAGAGGGTAGGTGCTGGGGCCAACGTCCTGACTTTC